A selection of T cell receptor beta chains follows, all from one sample in a study of blood T cells in healthy people across ages. TCRdb redid the calling of the 5' RACE reads with MiXCR, one entry per CDR3 protein. The sample contains 630,000 or so distinct CDR3 sequences, approximately 31% of which appear only once. The specimen was blood. The receptors derive from a woman aged 80 or over in good health. Each CDR3 is given with its conserved first and last residue. D genes are given only for firm matches. Some rows mark clone size as missing; the rest say once, few, many or name a class of expanded clone.

d_call	clone_size	v_call	j_call	cdr3_nt	cdr3_aa
.	many	TRBV28	TRBJ2-6	TGTGCCAGCAGTCCCTCACGGGGATCTCGGTCTGGGGCCAACGTCCTGACTTTC	CASSPSRGSRSGANVLTF
TRBD1	few	TRBV9	TRBJ1-4	TGTGCCAGCAGCCCGCGGACAGGAGGACTGTTTTTT	CASSPRTGGLFF
TRBD1	many	TRBV6-5	TRBJ2-5	TGTGCCAGCAGCCGGACCCGGACAGGGGGCCAGGGAGAGACCCAGTACTTC	CASSRTRTGGQGETQYF
TRBD1	.	TRBV20-1	TRBJ1-1	TGCAGTGCTAGACGTGGACAGGAAAACACTGAAGCTTTCTTT	CSARRGQENTEAFF
.	once	TRBV6-1	TRBJ2-7	TGTGCCGGAAGGGACCGCCTAACCTACGAGCAGTACTTC	CAGRDRLTYEQYF
TRBD2	.	TRBV4-1	TRBJ2-7	TGCGCCAGCAGCTCCCACACTAGCGGGGACTACGAGCAGTACTTC	CASSSHTSGDYEQYF
.	once	TRBV12-3/TRBV12-4	TRBJ2-3	TGTGCCAGCAGTTCTAGAGTGAGCGCAGATATGGAATATTTT	CASSSRVSADMEYF
.	once	TRBV7-2	TRBJ2-3	TGTGCCAGCAGCTTAGGGAGGGGGGATCACACAGATACGCAGTATTTT	CASSLGRGDHTDTQYF
.	few	TRBV7-2	TRBJ2-1	TGTGCCAGCAGCGTGCTACCTTCAGTCGGTGAGCAGTTCTTC	CASSVLPSVGEQFF
.	.	TRBV7-9	TRBJ1-3	TGTGCCAGCAGCTTAGACTTCGGACGCCTCGGCGATGGAAACACCATATATTTT	CASSLDFGRLGDGNTIYF
.	many	TRBV4-3	TRBJ2-7	TGCGCCAGCAGCCAAGAACTGGCACACGAGCAGTACTTC	CASSQELAHEQYF
.	many	TRBV15	TRBJ2-1	TGTGCCACCAGCCGGCGGGGGCCTCCTTCTGAGCAGTTCTTC	CATSRRGPPSEQFF
.	many	TRBV27	TRBJ1-2	TGTGCCAGCAGTTTCATCCCGACGACAGGACCGTTAGACTATGGCTACACCTTC	CASSFIPTTGPLDYGYTF
TRBD2	.	TRBV11-1	TRBJ2-1	TGTGCCAGCAGCGGTTGGACTAGCGGGGGGGAGTCCTACAATGAGCAGTTCTTC	CASSGWTSGGESYNEQFF
.	many	TRBV5-6	TRBJ2-1	TGTGCCAGCAGCTTGGTAGAGGGGACGTATGCTGGGAATGAGCAGTTCTTC	CASSLVEGTYAGNEQFF
.	.	TRBV30	TRBJ1-3	TGTGCCTGGAGTTTTGGGGGGAGCTCTGGAAACACCATATATTTT	CAWSFGGSSGNTIYF
TRBD1	many	TRBV6-2/TRBV6-3	TRBJ2-3	TGTGCCAGCAGTTACTCGAGGGGACAGGGAACGCAGTATTTT	CASSYSRGQGTQYF
TRBD1	many	TRBV6-6	TRBJ1-2	TGTGCCAGCAGTGCAAACGACAGGGGATATGGCTACACCTTC	CASSANDRGYGYTF